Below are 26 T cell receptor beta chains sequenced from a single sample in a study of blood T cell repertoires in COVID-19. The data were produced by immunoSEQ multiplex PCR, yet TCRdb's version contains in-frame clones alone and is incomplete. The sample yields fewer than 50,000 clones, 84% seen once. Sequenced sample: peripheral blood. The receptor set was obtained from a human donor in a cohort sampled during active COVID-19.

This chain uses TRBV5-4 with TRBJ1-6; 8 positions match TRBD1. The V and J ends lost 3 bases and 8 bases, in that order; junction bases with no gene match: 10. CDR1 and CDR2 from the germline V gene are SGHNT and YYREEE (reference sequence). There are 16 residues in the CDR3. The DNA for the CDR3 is TGTGCCAGCAGCTCCAAAGACCAGGGGGCCGATTCACCCCTCCACTTT. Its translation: CASSSKDQGADSPLHF.

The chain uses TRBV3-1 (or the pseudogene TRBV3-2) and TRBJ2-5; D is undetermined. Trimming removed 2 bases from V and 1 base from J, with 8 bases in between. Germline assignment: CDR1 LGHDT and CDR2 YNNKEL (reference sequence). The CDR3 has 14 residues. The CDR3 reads CASSQRQIQETQYF. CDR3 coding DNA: TGTGCCAGCAGCCAAAGACAAATCCAAGAGACCCAGTACTTC.

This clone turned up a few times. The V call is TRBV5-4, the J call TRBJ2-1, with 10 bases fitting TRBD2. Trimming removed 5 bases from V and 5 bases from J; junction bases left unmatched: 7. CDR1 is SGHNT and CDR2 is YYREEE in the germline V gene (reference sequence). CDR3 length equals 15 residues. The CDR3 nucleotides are TGTGCCAGCAGTTCCGGGACTAGCGAGGACAATGAGCAGTTCTTC. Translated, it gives CASSSGTSEDNEQFF.

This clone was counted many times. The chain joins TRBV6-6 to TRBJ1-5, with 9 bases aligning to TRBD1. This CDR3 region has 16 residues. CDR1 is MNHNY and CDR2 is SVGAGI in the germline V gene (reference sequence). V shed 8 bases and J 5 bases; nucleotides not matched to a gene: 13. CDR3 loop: CASGNRGRSGDQPQHF. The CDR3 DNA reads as TGTGCCAGCGGCAACAGGGGGCGTTCCGGCGATCAGCCCCAGCATTTT.

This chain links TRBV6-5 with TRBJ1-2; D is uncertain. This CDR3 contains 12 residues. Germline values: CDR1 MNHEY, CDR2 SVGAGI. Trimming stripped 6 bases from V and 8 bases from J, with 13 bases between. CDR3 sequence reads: CASRVNGQGYTF. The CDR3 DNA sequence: TGTGCCAGCAGGGTGAACGGTCAAGGCTACACCTTC.

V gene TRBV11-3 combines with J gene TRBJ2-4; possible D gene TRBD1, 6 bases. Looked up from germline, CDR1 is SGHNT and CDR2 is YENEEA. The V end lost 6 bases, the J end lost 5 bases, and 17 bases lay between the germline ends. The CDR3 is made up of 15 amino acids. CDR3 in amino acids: CASSLARDIQNIQYF. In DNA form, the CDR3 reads TGTGCCAGCAGTCTGGCCCGGGACATCCAAAACATTCAGTACTTC.

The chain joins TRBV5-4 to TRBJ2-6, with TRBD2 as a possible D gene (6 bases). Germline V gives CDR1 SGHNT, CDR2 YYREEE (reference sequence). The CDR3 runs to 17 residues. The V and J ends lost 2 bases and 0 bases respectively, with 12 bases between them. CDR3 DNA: TGTGCCAGCAGCTTCGGGACTGACCTCTCTGGGGCCAACGTCCTGACTTTC. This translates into CASSFGTDLSGANVLTF.

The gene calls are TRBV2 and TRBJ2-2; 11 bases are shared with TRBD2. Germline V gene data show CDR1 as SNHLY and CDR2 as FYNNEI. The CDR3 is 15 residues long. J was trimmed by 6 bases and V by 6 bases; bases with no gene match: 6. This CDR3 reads CASRVTSGIAGELFF. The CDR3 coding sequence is TGTGCCAGCAGAGTGACTAGCGGGATTGCCGGGGAGCTGTTTTTT.

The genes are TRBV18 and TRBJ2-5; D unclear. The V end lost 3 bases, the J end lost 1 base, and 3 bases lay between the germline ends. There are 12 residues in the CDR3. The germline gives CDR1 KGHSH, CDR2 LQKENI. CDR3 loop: CASSPSQETQYF. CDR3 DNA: TGTGCCAGCTCACCGAGCCAAGAGACCCAGTACTTC.

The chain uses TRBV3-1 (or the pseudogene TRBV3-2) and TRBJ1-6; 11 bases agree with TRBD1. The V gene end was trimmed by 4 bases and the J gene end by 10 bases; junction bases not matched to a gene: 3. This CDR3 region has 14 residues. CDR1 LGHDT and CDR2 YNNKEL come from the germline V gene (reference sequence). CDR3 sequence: CASSPGTGGSPLHF. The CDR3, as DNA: TGTGCCAGCAGCCCCGGGACAGGGGGATCACCCCTCCACTTT.

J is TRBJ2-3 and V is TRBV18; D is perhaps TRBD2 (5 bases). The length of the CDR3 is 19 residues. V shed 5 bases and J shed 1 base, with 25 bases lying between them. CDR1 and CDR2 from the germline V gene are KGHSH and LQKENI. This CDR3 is CASSSSVVEVPPGTDTQYF. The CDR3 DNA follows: TGTGCCAGCTCAAGCTCAGTCGTGGAGGTCCCCCCGGGCACAGATACGCAGTATTTT. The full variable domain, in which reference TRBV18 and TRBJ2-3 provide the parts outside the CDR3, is NAGVMQNPRHLVRRRGQEARLRCSPMKGHSHVYWYRQLPEEGLKFMVYLQKENIIDESGMPKERFSAEFPKEGPSILRIQQVVRGDSAAYFCASSSSVVEVPPGTDTQYFGPGTRLTVL.

CDR3 DNA: TGTGCCAGCAGGGGGACAGGAGTATTCTACGAGCAGTACTTC. Amino acids: CASRGTGVFYEQYF. The chain joins TRBV27 to TRBJ2-7; 8 nucleotides match TRBD1. V gave up 6 bases and J gave up 3 bases; unmatched junction bases: 7. In germline, CDR1 is MNHEY, CDR2 SMNVEV (reference sequence). CDR3 length equals 14 residues.

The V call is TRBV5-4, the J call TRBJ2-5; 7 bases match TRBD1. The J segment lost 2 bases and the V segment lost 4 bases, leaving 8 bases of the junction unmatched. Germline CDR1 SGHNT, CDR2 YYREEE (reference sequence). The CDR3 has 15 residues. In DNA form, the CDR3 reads TGTGCCAGCAGCCCCTTAAAGGGGGCTCAAGAGACCCAGTACTTC. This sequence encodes CASSPLKGAQETQYF. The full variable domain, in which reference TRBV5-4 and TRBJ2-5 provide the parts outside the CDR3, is ETGVTQSPTHLIKTRGQQVTLRCSSQSGHNTVSWYQQALGQGPQFIFQYYREEENGRGNFPPRFSGLQFPNYSSELNVNALELDDSALYLCASSPLKGAQETQYFGPGTRLLVL.

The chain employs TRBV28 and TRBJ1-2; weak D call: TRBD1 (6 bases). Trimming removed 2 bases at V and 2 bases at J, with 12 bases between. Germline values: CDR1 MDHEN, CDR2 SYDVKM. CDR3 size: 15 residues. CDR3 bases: TGTGCCAGCAGTTTACCAGGCAGGGGAAACTATGGCTACACCTTC. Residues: CASSLPGRGNYGYTF.

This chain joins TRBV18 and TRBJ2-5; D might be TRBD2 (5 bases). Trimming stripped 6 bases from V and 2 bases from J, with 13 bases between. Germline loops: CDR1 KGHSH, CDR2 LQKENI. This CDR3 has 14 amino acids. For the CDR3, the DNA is TGTGCCAGCTCGTGGCTAGCAACTCAAGAGACCCAGTACTTC. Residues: CASSWLATQETQYF.

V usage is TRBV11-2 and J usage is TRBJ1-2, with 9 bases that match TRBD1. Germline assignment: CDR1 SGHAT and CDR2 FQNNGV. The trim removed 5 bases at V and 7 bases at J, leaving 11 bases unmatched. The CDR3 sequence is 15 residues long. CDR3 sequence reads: CASSPPGQGHRGYTF. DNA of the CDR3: TGTGCCAGCAGCCCCCCGGGACAGGGTCATCGTGGCTACACCTTC. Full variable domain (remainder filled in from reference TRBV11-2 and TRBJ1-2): EAGVAQSPRYKIIEKRQSVAFWCNPISGHATLYWYQQILGQGPKLLIQFQNNGVVDDSQLPKDRFSAERLKGVDSTLKIQPAKLEDSAVYLCASSPPGQGHRGYTFGSGTRLTVV.

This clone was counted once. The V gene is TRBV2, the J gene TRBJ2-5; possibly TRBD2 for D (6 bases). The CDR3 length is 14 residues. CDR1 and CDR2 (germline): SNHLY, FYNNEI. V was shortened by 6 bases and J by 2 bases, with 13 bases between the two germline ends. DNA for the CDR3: TGTGCCAGCAGCCTTGGGACTCGGCAAGAGACCCAGTACTTC. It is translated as CASSLGTRQETQYF.

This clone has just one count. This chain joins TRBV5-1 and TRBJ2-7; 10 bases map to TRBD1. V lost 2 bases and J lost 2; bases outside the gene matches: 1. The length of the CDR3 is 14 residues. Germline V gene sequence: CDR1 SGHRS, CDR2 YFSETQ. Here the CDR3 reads CASSFDRGPYEQYF. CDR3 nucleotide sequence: TGCGCCAGCAGCTTCGACAGGGGGCCCTACGAGCAGTACTTC.

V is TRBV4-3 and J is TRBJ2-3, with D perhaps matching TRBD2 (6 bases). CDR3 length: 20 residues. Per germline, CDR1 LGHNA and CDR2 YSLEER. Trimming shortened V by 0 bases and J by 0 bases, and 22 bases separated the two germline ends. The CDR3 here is CASSQDVVAEGFPSTDTQYF. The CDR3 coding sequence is TGCGCCAGCAGCCAAGATGTAGTAGCGGAAGGATTTCCTAGCACAGATACGCAGTATTTT.

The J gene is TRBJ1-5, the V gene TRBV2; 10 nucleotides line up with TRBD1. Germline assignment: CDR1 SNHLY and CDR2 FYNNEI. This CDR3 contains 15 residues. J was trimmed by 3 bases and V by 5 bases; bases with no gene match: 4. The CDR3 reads CASSPGTGDNQPQHF. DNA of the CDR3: TGTGCCAGCAGTCCCGGGACAGGGGACAATCAGCCCCAGCATTTT.

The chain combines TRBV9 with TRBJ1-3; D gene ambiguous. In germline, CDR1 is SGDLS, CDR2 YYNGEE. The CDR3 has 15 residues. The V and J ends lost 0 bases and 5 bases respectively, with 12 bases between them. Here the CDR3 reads CASSVEGSGRNTIYF. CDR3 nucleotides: TGTGCCAGCAGCGTAGAAGGTTCGGGGAGAAACACCATATATTTT.

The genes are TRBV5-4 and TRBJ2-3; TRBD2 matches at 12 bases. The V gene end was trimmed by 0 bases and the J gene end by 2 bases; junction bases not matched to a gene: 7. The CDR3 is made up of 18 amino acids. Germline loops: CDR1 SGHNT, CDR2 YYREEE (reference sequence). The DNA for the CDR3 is TGTGCCAGCAGCTTGGTGGCTAGCGGGGGGGGATTCACAGATACGCAGTATTTT. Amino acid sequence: CASSLVASGGGFTDTQYF.

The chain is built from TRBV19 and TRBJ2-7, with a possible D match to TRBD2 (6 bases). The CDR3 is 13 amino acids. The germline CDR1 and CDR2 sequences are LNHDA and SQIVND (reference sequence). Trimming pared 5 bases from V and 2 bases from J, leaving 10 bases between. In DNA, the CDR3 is TGTGCCAGTAGTTCCGGGGGACCCTACGAGCAGTACTTC. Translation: CASSSGGPYEQYF.

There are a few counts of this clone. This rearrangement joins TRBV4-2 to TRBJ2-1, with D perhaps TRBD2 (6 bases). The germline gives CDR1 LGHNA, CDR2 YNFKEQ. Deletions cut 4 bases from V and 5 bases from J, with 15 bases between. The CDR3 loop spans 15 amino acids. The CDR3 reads CASSPKAGSNNEQFF. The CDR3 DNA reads TGTGCCAGCAGCCCAAAGGCGGGATCCAACAATGAGCAGTTCTTC.

CDR3 in DNA: TGTGCCACCAGCAGTAGACTAGATTCGGCAGAGACCCAGTACTTC. Translating gives CATSSRLDSAETQYF. This chain connects TRBV15 to TRBJ2-5; a weak D match, TRBD2 (6 bases). Germline loops: CDR1 LNHNV, CDR2 YYDKDF (reference sequence). Trimming removed 3 bases at V and 4 bases at J, with 15 bases between. The length of the CDR3 is 15 residues.

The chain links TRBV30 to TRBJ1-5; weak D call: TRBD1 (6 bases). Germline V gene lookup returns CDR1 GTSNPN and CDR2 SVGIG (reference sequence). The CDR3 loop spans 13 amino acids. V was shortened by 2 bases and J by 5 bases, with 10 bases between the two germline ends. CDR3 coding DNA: TGTGCCTGGAGTTCAGGGGTGGATCAGCCCCAGCATTTT. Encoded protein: CAWSSGVDQPQHF. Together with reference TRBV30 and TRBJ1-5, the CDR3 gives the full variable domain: SQTIHQWPATLVQPVGSPLSLECTVEGTSNPNLYWYRQAAGRGLQLLFYSVGIGQISSEVPQNLSASRPQDRQFILSSKKLLLSDSGFYLCAWSSGVDQPQHFGDGTRLSIL.